A selection of T cell receptor beta chains follows, all from one sample in a study of blood T cell repertoires in COVID-19. Here immunoSEQ multiplex PCR was the method, and the copy in TCRdb shows in-frame clones only, minus some. The sample contains tens of thousands of clones, around 76% of which appear only once. Sequenced input: peripheral blood. Source of these receptors: a human donor in a cohort sampled during active COVID-19. Both conserved end residues are part of each CDR3. D genes are given only for firm matches. Not every row has a clone size; where given, it reads once, few, many or a size class.

D | J | V | size | DNA | CDR3
NA | TRBJ1-2 | TRBV12-3/TRBV12-4 | NA | TGTGCCAGCAGCCGTACAGGTCGCTCGGGCTACACCTTC | CASSRTGRSGYTF
NA | TRBJ2-7 | TRBV7-2 | NA | TGTGCCAGCAGCACCGCGTCGGCAGGAACCTACGAGCAGTACTTC | CASSTASAGTYEQYF
TRBD1 | TRBJ2-7 | TRBV6-6 | NA | TGTGCCAGCAGTTTAGGGACAGTCTTCTACGAGCAGTACTTC | CASSLGTVFYEQYF
NA | TRBJ2-7 | TRBV5-4 | few | TGTGCCAGCAGCTTGGCCTCCGGGAACTACGAGCAGTACTTC | CASSLASGNYEQYF
TRBD1 | TRBJ2-5 | TRBV15 | NA | TGTGCCACCAGCAGAGGGACGACAGGGAAAGAGACCCAGTACTTC | CATSRGTTGKETQYF
NA | TRBJ1-1 | TRBV5-1 | NA | TGCGCCAGCAGCTTCGTCCAGGCGAGAACTGAAGCTTTCTTT | CASSFVQARTEAFF
NA | TRBJ2-7 | TRBV6-5 | NA | TGTGCCAGCAGTTACTCGAGACACTACGAGCAGTACTTC | CASSYSRHYEQYF
NA | TRBJ1-6 | TRBV7-9 | NA | TGTGCCAGCAGTCCTCCCCTTTCTAATAATTCACCCCTCCACTTT | CASSPPLSNNSPLHF
NA | TRBJ2-3 | TRBV10-2 | NA | TGTGTTAATCGGCGGGGTGTCGGCACAGATACGCAGTATTTT | CVNRRGVGTDTQYF
TRBD2 | TRBJ2-1 | TRBV3-1/TRBV3-2 | NA | TGTGCCAGCAGCCCGACTAGCGGGGGCGGAAGATACAATGAGCAGTTCTTC | CASSPTSGGGRYNEQFF
NA | TRBJ1-2 | TRBV5-1 | NA | TGCGCCAGCAGCTTGGGTCCAACTAACTATGGCTACACCTTC | CASSLGPTNYGYTF
TRBD1 | TRBJ1-4 | TRBV5-5 | NA | TGTGCCAGCAGCTTGGAGGGGGCCCAGGCTGAAAAACTGTTTTTT | CASSLEGAQAEKLFF
TRBD2 | TRBJ2-2 | TRBV2 | NA | TGTGCCAGCAGTTTAGCGGGGGGGCGTGGCACCGGGGAGCTGTTTTTT | CASSLAGGRGTGELFF
NA | TRBJ2-1 | TRBV10-1 | NA | TGCGCCAGCAGTGTTACCAGCTCCTACAATGAGCAGTTCTTC | CASSVTSSYNEQFF